Below are 14 T cell receptor beta chains sequenced from a single sample in a study of cytomegalovirus exposure and HLA in healthy donors. The PCR employed 60 Vbeta primers together with 13 Jbeta primers. Sequencing was performed with immunoSEQ multiplex PCR; in TCRdb, only in-frame clones are kept and a portion is missing. In the table there are 110,000 or so clones, approximately 86% of which are singletons. Sequenced input: PBMCs. The source is a man aged 18 to 30 in good health and CMV-seronegative.

This chain links TRBV5-6 with TRBJ2-7; a weak D match, TRBD1 (7 bases). The CDR3 runs 13 residues. The V end was cut by 4 bases, the J end by 4 bases, with 12 bases between. Per the germline V gene, CDR1 is SGHDT and CDR2 is YYEEEE. In DNA, the CDR3 is TGTGCCAGCAGCGCAGGGGGGAGGTACGAGCAGTACTTC. Residues: CASSAGGRYEQYF.

On this clone: This same CDR3 is encoded by further DNA sequences in the sample. The gene calls are TRBV7-2 and TRBJ2-5; TRBD2 agrees at 7 bases. The CDR3 extends over 13 amino acids. Germline loops: CDR1 SGHTA, CDR2 FQGNSA. J lost 5 bases, V lost 0 bases, and 0 bases had no gene match. CDR3 sequence: CASSLAGGETQYF. CDR3 coding DNA: TGTGCCAGCAGCTTAGCGGGGGGGGAGACCCAGTACTTC.

The rearrangement joins TRBV15 to TRBJ1-4; weak D call: TRBD1 (5 bases). This CDR3 has 16 residues. Germline lookup yields CDR1 LNHNV and CDR2 YYDKDF (reference sequence). Trimming removed 1 base at V and 5 bases at J, with 14 bases between. CDR3 bases: TGTGCCACCAGCAGAGTTCGACAGAGCCAAAATGAAAAACTGTTTTTT. It specifies CATSRVRQSQNEKLFF. The variable domain in full, completed from reference TRBV15 and TRBJ1-4, reads DAMVIQNPRYQVTQFGKPVTLSCSQTLNHNVMYWYQQKSSQAPKLLFHYYDKDFNNEADTPDNFQSRRPNTSFCFLDIRSPGLGDTAMYLCATSRVRQSQNEKLFFGSGTQLSVL.

The chain links TRBV4-3 to TRBJ2-7; 9 positions match TRBD2. V was clipped by 1 base and J by 3 bases; unmatched bases: 10. The CDR3 has 17 residues. Germline V lookup: CDR1 LGHNA, CDR2 YSLEER. The CDR3 is CASSQVALLAGSYEQYF. The CDR3, as DNA: TGCGCCAGCAGCCAAGTCGCCCTTCTAGCGGGAAGCTACGAGCAGTACTTC.

The chain uses TRBV9 and TRBJ2-1; TRBD2 matches 8 bases. The CDR3 is 16 residues long. From germline, CDR1 is SGDLS and CDR2 YYNGEE. The trim removed 4 bases at V and 8 bases at J, leaving 14 bases unmatched. The CDR3 protein is CASSLISGGTPHEQFF. The CDR3 DNA sequence: TGTGCCAGCAGCCTTATCAGCGGGGGCACACCACATGAGCAGTTCTTC.

The chain recombines TRBV21-1 with TRBJ1-5; the D call in the table, TRBD1, was not verified against the DNA. TRBV21-1 is an annotated pseudogene. This CDR3 region has 14 residues. CDR3 residues: CASSKGTGHQPQHF. DNA of the CDR3: TGTGCCAGCAGCAAGGGGACAGGGCATCAGCCCCAGCATTTT.

V and J are TRBV4-2 and TRBJ2-1; 9 bases align to TRBD1. Germline V gene data show CDR1 as LGHNA and CDR2 as YNFKEQ. CDR3 length equals 16 residues. J gave up 1 base and V 3 bases, and 4 bases lay outside the gene matches. CDR3 amino acids: CASSHGQGMSYNEQFF. CDR3 nucleotide sequence: TGTGCCAGCAGCCACGGACAGGGGATGTCCTACAATGAGCAGTTCTTC.

The chain couples TRBV2 to TRBJ2-2; 7 positions match TRBD1. V dropped 6 bases and J dropped 3; count of bases not matched to a gene: 7. CDR3 size: 15 residues. The V gene's germline CDR1 is SNHLY and CDR2 FYNNEI. CDR3 DNA: TGTGCCAGCAGGGCCGGGACAGTCGACACCGGGGAGCTGTTTTTT. Its protein is CASRAGTVDTGELFF.

This chain links TRBV5-1 with TRBJ2-5, with 8 bases lining up with TRBD1. This CDR3 region has 14 residues. Germline V gives CDR1 SGHRS, CDR2 YFSETQ. V gave up 2 bases and J gave up 5 bases; unmatched junction bases: 5. In nucleotides, the CDR3 is TGCGCCAGCAGCTTCGGACAGGGCTACGAGACCCAGTACTTC. Translating gives CASSFGQGYETQYF.

This clone was seen a handful of times. CDR3 in amino acids: CASSYFSTQPQHF. CDR3 sequence (DNA): TGTGCCAGCAGTTACTTCTCTACTCAGCCCCAGCATTTT. The V gene is TRBV6-5, the J gene TRBJ1-5; no firm D call. CDR3 length equals 13 residues. Trimming removed 1 base from V and 6 bases from J, with 7 bases in between. From germline, CDR1 is MNHEY and CDR2 SVGAGI.

V usage is TRBV27 and J usage is TRBJ2-7, with 9 bases identical to TRBD2. CDR3 size: 15 residues. With 5 bases clipped from V and 2 bases from J, the junction kept 7 bases outside the gene matches. Per the germline V gene, CDR1 is MNHEY and CDR2 is SMNVEV (reference sequence). CDR3 in amino acids: CASSQSWTSAYEQYF. The CDR3 DNA follows: TGTGCCAGCAGTCAATCGTGGACTAGCGCCTACGAGCAGTACTTC.

V gene TRBV7-2 combines with J gene TRBJ2-7; TRBD2 matches at 8 bases. Per the germline V gene, CDR1 is SGHTA and CDR2 is FQGNSA. V was clipped by 0 bases and J by 0 bases; unmatched bases: 1. This CDR3 contains 15 residues. As DNA, the CDR3 is TGTGCCAGCAGCTTAGCGAGCGGGAGCTCCTACGAGCAGTACTTC. The encoded protein is CASSLASGSSYEQYF.

This clone was counted only a few times. The chain employs TRBV6-5 and TRBJ2-7; TRBD2 might be the D (5 bases). The CDR3 has 14 residues. Germline CDR1 is MNHEY and CDR2 is SVGAGI. V lost 4 bases and J lost 5, with 15 bases in between. The CDR3 bases are TGTGCCAGCAGTTCACGTCCGGGATTGAACGAGCAGTACTTC. Translation gives CASSSRPGLNEQYF.

This sequence joins TRBV4-1 and TRBJ1-1; the D is unclear. The CDR3 sequence is 14 residues long. V gave up 4 bases and J gave up 8 bases, with 17 bases separating them. The germline V gene encodes CDR1 MGHRA and CDR2 YSYEKL. CDR3 residues: CASSRGTTGGEAFF. CDR3 nucleotides: TGCGCCAGCAGCCGCGGCACCACCGGAGGGGAAGCTTTCTTT.